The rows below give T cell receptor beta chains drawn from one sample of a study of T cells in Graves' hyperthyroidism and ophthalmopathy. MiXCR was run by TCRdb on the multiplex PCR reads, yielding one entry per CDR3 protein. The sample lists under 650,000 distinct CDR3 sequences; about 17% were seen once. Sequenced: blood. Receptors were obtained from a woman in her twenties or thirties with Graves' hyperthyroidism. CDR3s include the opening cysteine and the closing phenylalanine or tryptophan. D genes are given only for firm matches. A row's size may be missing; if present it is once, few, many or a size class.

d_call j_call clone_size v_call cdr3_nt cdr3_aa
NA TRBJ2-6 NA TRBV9 TGTGCCAGCAGCGTAGAGAGGGTGCCTGGGGCCAACGTCCTGACTTTC CASSVERVPGANVLTF
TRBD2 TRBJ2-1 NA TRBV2 TGTGCCAGCAGTGGACTAGCGGAGTATTACAATGAGCAGTTCTTC CASSGLAEYYNEQFF
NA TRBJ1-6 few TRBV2 TGTGCCAGCAGTTCAACGCAGGGTCCACCCCTCCACTTT CASSSTQGPPLHF
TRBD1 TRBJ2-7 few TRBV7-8 TGTGCCAGCAGCGCCCCACAGGGGAACTACGAGCAGTACTTC CASSAPQGNYEQYF
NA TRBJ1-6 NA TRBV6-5 TGTGCCGGCAGTTACTCGGATAGCCTGATTTCACCCCTCCACTTT CAGSYSDSLISPLHF
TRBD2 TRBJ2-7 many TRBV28 TGTGCCAGCAGTTTATGGACTAGCGGAACCTACGAGCAGTACTTC CASSLWTSGTYEQYF
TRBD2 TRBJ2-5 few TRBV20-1 TGCAGTGCTAGAGCGGGAGGGCTGGGGGAGACCCAGTACTTC CSARAGGLGETQYF
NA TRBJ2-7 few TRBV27 TGTGCCAGCAGTTTATCGTACGGCTACGAGCAGTACTTC CASSLSYGYEQYF
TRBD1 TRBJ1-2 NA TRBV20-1 TGCAGTGCTAGTCACCGGGACAGGGGGCAGTCTAACTATGGCTACACCTTC CSASHRDRGQSNYGYTF
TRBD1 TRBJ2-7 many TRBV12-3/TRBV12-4 TGTGCCAGCAGTTTCGGACCGGCCGGGACAGTATACGAGCAGTACTTC CASSFGPAGTVYEQYF
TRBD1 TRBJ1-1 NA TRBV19 TGTGCCAGTAGTATAGGGACAGGGCGCACTGAAGCTTTCTTT CASSIGTGRTEAFF
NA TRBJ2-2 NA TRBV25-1 TGTGCCAGCGGCGATCCAGGGGACACCGGGGAGCTGTTTTTT CASGDPGDTGELFF
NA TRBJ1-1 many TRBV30 TGTGCCCTTCGTCTGAACACTGAAGCTTTCTTT CALRLNTEAFF
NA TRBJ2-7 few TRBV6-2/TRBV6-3 TGTGCCAGCAGGGGAACTGGACAGATGACCTACGAGCAGTACTTC CASRGTGQMTYEQYF
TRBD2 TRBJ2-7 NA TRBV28 TGTGCCAGCAGACCTAGCGGCAGAGGCTACGAGCAGTACTTC CASRPSGRGYEQYF
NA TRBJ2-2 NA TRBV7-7 TGTGCTAGCAGCCTTCTTACGAACACCGGGGAGCTGTTTTTT CASSLLTNTGELFF
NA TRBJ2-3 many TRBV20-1 TGCAGTGCTAGAGGCCAAAACACAGATACGCAGTATTTT CSARGQNTDTQYF
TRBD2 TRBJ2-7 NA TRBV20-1 TGCAGTGCTAGAGGTAGCGGGAGGCGTCCTACCTACGAGCAGTACTTC CSARGSGRRPTYEQYF
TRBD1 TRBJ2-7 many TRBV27 TGTGCCAGCAGTAACCGACAGGGATGGATTAACGAGCAGTACTTC CASSNRQGWINEQYF
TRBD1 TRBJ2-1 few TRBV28 TGTGCCAGCAGTCCCCTGACAGGGAATGAGCAGTTCTTC CASSPLTGNEQFF
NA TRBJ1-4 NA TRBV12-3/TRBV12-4 TGTGCCAGCAGTTTCGGGGAAAGGCAAAAACTGTTTTTT CASSFGERQKLFF
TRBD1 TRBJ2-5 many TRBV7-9 TGTGCCAGCAGGGCAGGGACAGGGGGCCAAGAGACCCAGTACTTC CASRAGTGGQETQYF
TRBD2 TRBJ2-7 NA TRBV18 TGTGCCAGCTCACCATATCCGGGAGGGGGGAAATACGAGCAGTACTTC CASSPYPGGGKYEQYF
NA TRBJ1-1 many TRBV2 TGTGCCAGCAGTAGCAGGGTCTTCACTGAAGCTTTCTTT CASSSRVFTEAFF
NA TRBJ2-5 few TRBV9 TGTGCCAGCAGCGTAACTGCGGGAACTGAGACCCAGTACTTC CASSVTAGTETQYF
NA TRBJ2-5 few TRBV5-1 TGCGCCAGCAGCGAGGACAACCGCCAAGAGACCCAGTACTTC CASSEDNRQETQYF
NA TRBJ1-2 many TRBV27 TGTGCCAGCAGGAGCAGTGTCGGGGCAACACTCGGCTACACCTTC CASRSSVGATLGYTF
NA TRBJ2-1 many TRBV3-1 TGTGCCAGCAGCCATAATACAGGGGCGGGGGATGAGCAGTTCTTC CASSHNTGAGDEQFF
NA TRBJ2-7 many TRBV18 TGTGCCAGCTCACCAACGGACTCCTACGAGCAGTACTTC CASSPTDSYEQYF
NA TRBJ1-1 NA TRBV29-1 TGCAGCGTTGAATCCGGGGCAGGAGCTTTCTTT CSVESGAGAFF
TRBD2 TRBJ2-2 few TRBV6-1 TGTGCCAGCAGGCAACTAGCGACGGGCGACACCGGGGAGCTGTTTTTT CASRQLATGDTGELFF
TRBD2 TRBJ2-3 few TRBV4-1 TGCGCCAGCAGCCAAGATAGCGGGAGTACAGATACGCAGTATTTT CASSQDSGSTDTQYF
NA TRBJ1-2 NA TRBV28 TGTGCCAGCAGTTCACCCTCGGGCAGAGCTAACTATGGCTACACCTTC CASSSPSGRANYGYTF
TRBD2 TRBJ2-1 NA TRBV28 TGTGCCAGCAGAGGACTAGCGGGAGGGCTATCCTACAATGAGCAGTTCTTC CASRGLAGGLSYNEQFF
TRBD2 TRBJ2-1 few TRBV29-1 TGCAGCGTTGAAGCTAGCGGGAGGTACAATGAGCAGTTCTTC CSVEASGRYNEQFF